The 5 T cell receptor beta chains given below trace back to one sample, sequenced in a study of beta chain features in type 1 diabetes (dated by TCRdb to the late 2010s). Results and caveats for the whole study, not just this receptor: A moderate but significant shortening of TCRB CDR3 length was observed in type 1 diabetes patients in all four CD4+ subsets.

These receptors' targets are unknown. The library was generated by the immunoSEQ multiplex PCR assay. The entire isolated RNA was reverse transcribed using the High Capacity cDNA Reverse Transcription Kit, and thus expressed TCRB transcripts were sequenced. TCRdb took this table from immuneACCESS and kept in-frame rearrangements with V and J called. Such tables lack part of the clones; where checked against another copy, unresolved V genes explain under half of the gap, and the rest is unexplained. The table for this sample lists about 390,000 clones; over 8.5% of them were counted only once. 0.55% to 0.75% of the sample goes to the ten largest clones. Sequenced sample: central memory CD4+ T cells from blood. These receptors were taken from a young man with type 1 diabetes.

The rearrangement uses TRBV5-1 and TRBJ2-2; D unclear. Between the trimmed V and J ends, which lost 0 bases and 0 bases, there was a span of 9 bases. Germline V gene data show CDR1 as SGHRS and CDR2 as YFSETQ. This CDR3 spans 16 amino acids. In nucleotides, the CDR3 is TGCGCCAGCAGCTTGGAGGTGACAACGAACACCGGGGAGCTGTTTTTT. The encoded protein is CASSLEVTTNTGELFF.

The rearrangement uses TRBV7-8 and TRBJ1-1; TRBD1 might be the D (6 bases). The germline CDR1 and CDR2 sequences are SGHVS and FQNEAQ. V dropped 5 bases and J dropped 1 base, with 20 bases sitting between them. The CDR3 runs 17 residues. CDR3 in amino acids: CASSLPGHRTWNTEAFF. DNA for the CDR3: TGTGCCAGCAGCCTACCGGGACACCGAACCTGGAACACTGAAGCTTTCTTT. Drawing the rest from reference TRBV7-8 and TRBJ1-1, the complete variable domain is GAGVSQSPRYKVAKRGQDVALRCDPISGHVSLFWYQQALGQGPEFLTYFQNEAQLDKSGLPSDRFFAERPEGSVSTLKIQRTQQEDSAVYLCASSLPGHRTWNTEAFFGQGTRLTVV.

About this clone: The sample holds other DNA sequences that translate to the same CDR3. The chain uses TRBV5-1 and TRBJ2-5; 8 bases match TRBD2. Germline V gene lookup returns CDR1 SGHRS and CDR2 YFSETQ. V trimming: 1 base; J trimming: 5 bases; junction bases outside the gene matches: 1. The CDR3 extends over 13 amino acids. The chain's CDR3 is CASSLTGGETQYF. As DNA, the CDR3 is TGCGCCAGCAGCTTGACGGGAGGGGAGACCCAGTACTTC.

This clone was picked up a small number of times. The V call is TRBV6-6, the J call TRBJ2-6; a possible D gene is TRBD2 (7 bases). The CDR3 length is 15 residues. V lost 8 bases, J lost 2 bases, and 13 bases lay in between. CDR1 and CDR2 from the germline V gene are MNHNY and SVGAGI (reference sequence). DNA for the CDR3: TGTGCCAGCGGCAAGGGGGGGGCTGGGGCCAACGTCCTGACTTTC. Amino acid sequence: CASGKGGAGANVLTF.

This chain joins TRBV7-3 and TRBJ1-5; D gene unclear. The CDR3 covers 12 residues. CDR1 and CDR2 (germline): SGHTA, FQGTGA. Trimming shortened V by 5 bases and J by 8 bases, and 10 bases separated the two germline ends. The CDR3 reads CASSLLREPQHF. The CDR3 DNA follows: TGTGCCAGCAGCCTTTTAAGGGAGCCCCAGCATTTT.